This is a list of T cell receptor beta chains from one sample in a study of siplizumab effects on memory and regulatory T cells. TCRdb's table, derived via immunoSEQ multiplex PCR, lists solely in-frame clones and lacks some. Here the sample spans some 63,000 clones, approximately 97% being singletons. Sequences were obtained from naive CD8+ T cells sorted from blood. The source of these receptors is a human donor in good health. CDR3s include the opening cysteine and the closing phenylalanine or tryptophan. The D gene is left open where the match is weak. A clone size is listed for some rows: how often the clone was seen (once, few, many), or a class if it is expanded.

v_call	clone_size	d_call	j_call	cdr3_nt	cdr3_aa
TRBV5-4	-	-	TRBJ1-1	TGTGCCAGCAGTGAGCTGAACACTGAAGCTTTCTTT	CASSELNTEAFF
TRBV4-1	once	TRBD1	TRBJ2-2	TGCGCCAGCAGCCATCCCGGACAGGGGGACACCGGGGAGCTGTTTTTT	CASSHPGQGDTGELFF
TRBV28	-	TRBD1	TRBJ2-7	TGTGCCAGCAGTCCGGGACAGGTGAACTACGAGCAGTACTTC	CASSPGQVNYEQYF
TRBV6-5	-	TRBD2	TRBJ2-1	TGTGCCAGCAGAAGTGCGGGGGACCACAATGAGCAGTTCTTC	CASRSAGDHNEQFF
TRBV27	-	TRBD1	TRBJ1-3	TGTGCCAGCAGTTTATACAGGGGACATGGAAACACCATATATTTT	CASSLYRGHGNTIYF
TRBV6-6	-	-	TRBJ2-2	TGTGCCAGCAGTTCTGGCAATCCGAACACCGGGGAGCTGTTTTTT	CASSSGNPNTGELFF
TRBV9	-	TRBD1	TRBJ1-2	TGTGCCAGCAGTGCGCCCGGAAGCCGGACAGGGGCGGATGGCTACACCTTC	CASSAPGSRTGADGYTF
TRBV5-6	-	TRBD1	TRBJ2-7	TGTGCCAGCGCGAACAGGGGAGTTTACGAGCAGTACTTC	CASANRGVYEQYF
TRBV5-6	-	TRBD1	TRBJ2-7	TGTGCCAGCAGCTTGGCCTGGGACAGTGACATCTTC	CASSLAWDSDIF
TRBV27	-	TRBD1	TRBJ2-7	TGTGCCAGCAGTTGGGGACAGGGGACCTACGAGCAGTACTTC	CASSWGQGTYEQYF
TRBV27	-	-	TRBJ2-3	TGTGCCAGCAGTTTGACAGGTTGGTTTCAGGATACGCAGTATTTT	CASSLTGWFQDTQYF
TRBV6-1	-	TRBD1	TRBJ2-3	TGTGCCAGCAGACGACAGGGAGATACGCAGTATTTT	CASRRQGDTQYF
TRBV28	-	TRBD1	TRBJ1-2	TGTGCCAGCAGTTTATCTGGACAGGGGGTCTTCGGCTACACCTTC	CASSLSGQGVFGYTF
TRBV10-2	-	-	TRBJ2-5	TGCGCCAGCAGTGCCGGGTTCGAGACCCAGTACTTC	CASSAGFETQYF
TRBV14	-	TRBD1	TRBJ2-7	TGTGCCAGCATGCGGACAGGGGACTCCTACGAGCAGTACTTC	CASMRTGDSYEQYF
TRBV11-3	once	TRBD1	TRBJ2-1	TGTGCCAGCAGCCGTGGGACAGGAACAGAGCAGTTCTTC	CASSRGTGTEQFF
TRBV4-3	-	-	TRBJ2-1	TGCGCCAGCAGCCAAGGGGCAGGGGACTACAATGAGCAGTTCTTC	CASSQGAGDYNEQFF
TRBV9	-	TRBD1	TRBJ1-4	TGTGCCAGCAGCGATCCGACAGGGTTGAATGAAAAACTGTTTTTT	CASSDPTGLNEKLFF